A single sample gave rise to the 10 T cell receptor beta chains below, sequenced in a study of radiotherapy plus CTLA-4 blockade in lung cancer. TCRdb's table, derived via immunoSEQ multiplex PCR, lists solely in-frame clones and lacks some. The sample lists 100,000 to 150,000 clones, 70% to 90% occurring once. The sample consisted of peripheral blood, taken from a patient treated with radiotherapy plus ipilimumab. These receptors were taken from a human donor with non-small cell lung cancer that progressed on radiotherapy plus ipilimumab.

The chain combines TRBV29-1 with TRBJ1-2; a weak D match, TRBD1 (6 bases). The CDR3 spans 12 residues. Trimming took off 2 bases at V and 3 bases at J, with 7 bases between the two ends. CDR1 is SQVTM and CDR2 is ANQGSEA in the germline V gene. CDR3 DNA sequence: TGCAGCGTTGAAAACAGGGACTATGGCTACACCTTC. It yields the protein CSVENRDYGYTF.

The V and J genes are TRBV19 and TRBJ2-1; D unresolved. V was trimmed by 7 bases and J by 5 bases, leaving 12 bases between them. The CDR3 is made up of 13 amino acids. Germline V gene sequence: CDR1 LNHDA, CDR2 SQIVND (reference sequence). The CDR3 DNA sequence: TGTGCCAGTAACTTCCTATTTGACAATGAGCAGTTCTTC. This gives the protein CASNFLFDNEQFF.

About this clone: Other nucleotide sequences in the sample specify the same CDR3. The chain recombines TRBV6-1 with TRBJ1-2, with D perhaps matching TRBD1 (6 bases). V lost 1 base to trimming and J lost 5 bases, with 11 bases between them. The CDR3 runs 14 residues. Germline V gives CDR1 MNHNS, CDR2 SASEGT. CDR3 residues: CASSEVRGEYGYTF. The CDR3 coding sequence is TGTGCCAGCAGTGAAGTTAGGGGGGAGTATGGCTACACCTTC.

This sequence joins TRBV19 and TRBJ2-2; 8 nucleotides match TRBD1. Germline V gene lookup returns CDR1 LNHDA and CDR2 SQIVND (reference sequence). The J segment lost 3 bases and the V segment lost 5 bases, leaving 8 bases of the junction unmatched. This CDR3 comprises 16 residues. This CDR3 reads CASSPRQGSYTGELFF. CDR3 DNA: TGTGCCAGTAGTCCCCGACAGGGGTCGTACACCGGGGAGCTGTTTTTT.

J is TRBJ2-2 and V is TRBV7-9; a possible D gene is TRBD2 (6 bases). V was trimmed by 5 bases and J by 4 bases, leaving 14 bases between them. The germline V gene encodes CDR1 SEHNR and CDR2 FQNEAQ (reference sequence). The CDR3 extends over 15 amino acids. The CDR3 DNA reads TGTGCCAGCAGCCCCAATGTGGGACTCACCGGGGAGCTGTTTTTT. Translating it yields CASSPNVGLTGELFF.

V and J are TRBV10-3 and TRBJ2-1, with 8 nucleotides matching TRBD1. CDR1 is ENHRY and CDR2 is SYGVKD in the germline V gene. This CDR3 region has 15 residues. Trimming took 0 bases from V and 5 from J; bases not matched to a gene: 3. As DNA, the CDR3 is TGTGCCATCAGTGAGTCCTGGACAGGGAACAATGAGCAGTTCTTC. Translated, it gives CAISESWTGNNEQFF.

The chain uses TRBV7-9 and TRBJ1-1; the match to TRBD1 covers 7 bases. The J segment lost 7 bases and the V segment lost 4 bases, leaving 15 bases of the junction unmatched. Germline V CDR1 and CDR2: SEHNR, FQNEAQ (reference sequence). This CDR3 is built from 16 residues. The DNA for the CDR3 is TGTGCCAGCAGCTCGAGCCAACAGGGGCGTTTGGGTGAAGCTTTCTTT. As protein: CASSSSQQGRLGEAFF. The full variable domain, in which reference TRBV7-9 and TRBJ1-1 provide the parts outside the CDR3, is DTGVSQNPRHKITKRGQNVTFRCDPISEHNRLYWYRQTLGQGPEFLTYFQNEAQLEKSRLLSDRFSAERPKGSFSTLEIQRTEQGDSAMYLCASSSSQQGRLGEAFFGQGTRLTVV.

The chain carries TRBV7-2 and TRBJ1-5; no definite D call. Trimming took off 1 base at V and 0 bases at J, with 7 bases between the two ends. The germline gives CDR1 SGHTA, CDR2 FQGNSA. The CDR3 spans 15 residues. This chain's CDR3 is CASSLEGSSNQPQHF. Written as DNA, the CDR3 is TGTGCCAGCAGCTTAGAGGGCAGTAGCAATCAGCCCCAGCATTTT.

This clone was seen just once. The rearrangement uses TRBV18 and TRBJ2-3, with no clear D. V lost 0 bases and J lost 3, with 7 bases in between. The CDR3 is 14 residues long. Germline V gene lookup returns CDR1 KGHSH and CDR2 LQKENI. The chain's CDR3 is CASSPPSGTDTQYF. The CDR3 DNA reads as TGTGCCAGCTCACCACCAAGTGGGACAGATACGCAGTATTTT.

This clone has just one count. The gene calls are TRBV29-1 and TRBJ1-5; D gene ambiguous. The CDR3 length is 12 residues. Trimming shortened V by 4 bases and J by 5 bases, and 9 bases separated the two germline ends. Germline values: CDR1 SQVTM, CDR2 ANQGSEA. As DNA, the CDR3 is TGCAGCGTTGGGACTTCCGATCAGCCCCAGCATTTT. This sequence encodes CSVGTSDQPQHF.